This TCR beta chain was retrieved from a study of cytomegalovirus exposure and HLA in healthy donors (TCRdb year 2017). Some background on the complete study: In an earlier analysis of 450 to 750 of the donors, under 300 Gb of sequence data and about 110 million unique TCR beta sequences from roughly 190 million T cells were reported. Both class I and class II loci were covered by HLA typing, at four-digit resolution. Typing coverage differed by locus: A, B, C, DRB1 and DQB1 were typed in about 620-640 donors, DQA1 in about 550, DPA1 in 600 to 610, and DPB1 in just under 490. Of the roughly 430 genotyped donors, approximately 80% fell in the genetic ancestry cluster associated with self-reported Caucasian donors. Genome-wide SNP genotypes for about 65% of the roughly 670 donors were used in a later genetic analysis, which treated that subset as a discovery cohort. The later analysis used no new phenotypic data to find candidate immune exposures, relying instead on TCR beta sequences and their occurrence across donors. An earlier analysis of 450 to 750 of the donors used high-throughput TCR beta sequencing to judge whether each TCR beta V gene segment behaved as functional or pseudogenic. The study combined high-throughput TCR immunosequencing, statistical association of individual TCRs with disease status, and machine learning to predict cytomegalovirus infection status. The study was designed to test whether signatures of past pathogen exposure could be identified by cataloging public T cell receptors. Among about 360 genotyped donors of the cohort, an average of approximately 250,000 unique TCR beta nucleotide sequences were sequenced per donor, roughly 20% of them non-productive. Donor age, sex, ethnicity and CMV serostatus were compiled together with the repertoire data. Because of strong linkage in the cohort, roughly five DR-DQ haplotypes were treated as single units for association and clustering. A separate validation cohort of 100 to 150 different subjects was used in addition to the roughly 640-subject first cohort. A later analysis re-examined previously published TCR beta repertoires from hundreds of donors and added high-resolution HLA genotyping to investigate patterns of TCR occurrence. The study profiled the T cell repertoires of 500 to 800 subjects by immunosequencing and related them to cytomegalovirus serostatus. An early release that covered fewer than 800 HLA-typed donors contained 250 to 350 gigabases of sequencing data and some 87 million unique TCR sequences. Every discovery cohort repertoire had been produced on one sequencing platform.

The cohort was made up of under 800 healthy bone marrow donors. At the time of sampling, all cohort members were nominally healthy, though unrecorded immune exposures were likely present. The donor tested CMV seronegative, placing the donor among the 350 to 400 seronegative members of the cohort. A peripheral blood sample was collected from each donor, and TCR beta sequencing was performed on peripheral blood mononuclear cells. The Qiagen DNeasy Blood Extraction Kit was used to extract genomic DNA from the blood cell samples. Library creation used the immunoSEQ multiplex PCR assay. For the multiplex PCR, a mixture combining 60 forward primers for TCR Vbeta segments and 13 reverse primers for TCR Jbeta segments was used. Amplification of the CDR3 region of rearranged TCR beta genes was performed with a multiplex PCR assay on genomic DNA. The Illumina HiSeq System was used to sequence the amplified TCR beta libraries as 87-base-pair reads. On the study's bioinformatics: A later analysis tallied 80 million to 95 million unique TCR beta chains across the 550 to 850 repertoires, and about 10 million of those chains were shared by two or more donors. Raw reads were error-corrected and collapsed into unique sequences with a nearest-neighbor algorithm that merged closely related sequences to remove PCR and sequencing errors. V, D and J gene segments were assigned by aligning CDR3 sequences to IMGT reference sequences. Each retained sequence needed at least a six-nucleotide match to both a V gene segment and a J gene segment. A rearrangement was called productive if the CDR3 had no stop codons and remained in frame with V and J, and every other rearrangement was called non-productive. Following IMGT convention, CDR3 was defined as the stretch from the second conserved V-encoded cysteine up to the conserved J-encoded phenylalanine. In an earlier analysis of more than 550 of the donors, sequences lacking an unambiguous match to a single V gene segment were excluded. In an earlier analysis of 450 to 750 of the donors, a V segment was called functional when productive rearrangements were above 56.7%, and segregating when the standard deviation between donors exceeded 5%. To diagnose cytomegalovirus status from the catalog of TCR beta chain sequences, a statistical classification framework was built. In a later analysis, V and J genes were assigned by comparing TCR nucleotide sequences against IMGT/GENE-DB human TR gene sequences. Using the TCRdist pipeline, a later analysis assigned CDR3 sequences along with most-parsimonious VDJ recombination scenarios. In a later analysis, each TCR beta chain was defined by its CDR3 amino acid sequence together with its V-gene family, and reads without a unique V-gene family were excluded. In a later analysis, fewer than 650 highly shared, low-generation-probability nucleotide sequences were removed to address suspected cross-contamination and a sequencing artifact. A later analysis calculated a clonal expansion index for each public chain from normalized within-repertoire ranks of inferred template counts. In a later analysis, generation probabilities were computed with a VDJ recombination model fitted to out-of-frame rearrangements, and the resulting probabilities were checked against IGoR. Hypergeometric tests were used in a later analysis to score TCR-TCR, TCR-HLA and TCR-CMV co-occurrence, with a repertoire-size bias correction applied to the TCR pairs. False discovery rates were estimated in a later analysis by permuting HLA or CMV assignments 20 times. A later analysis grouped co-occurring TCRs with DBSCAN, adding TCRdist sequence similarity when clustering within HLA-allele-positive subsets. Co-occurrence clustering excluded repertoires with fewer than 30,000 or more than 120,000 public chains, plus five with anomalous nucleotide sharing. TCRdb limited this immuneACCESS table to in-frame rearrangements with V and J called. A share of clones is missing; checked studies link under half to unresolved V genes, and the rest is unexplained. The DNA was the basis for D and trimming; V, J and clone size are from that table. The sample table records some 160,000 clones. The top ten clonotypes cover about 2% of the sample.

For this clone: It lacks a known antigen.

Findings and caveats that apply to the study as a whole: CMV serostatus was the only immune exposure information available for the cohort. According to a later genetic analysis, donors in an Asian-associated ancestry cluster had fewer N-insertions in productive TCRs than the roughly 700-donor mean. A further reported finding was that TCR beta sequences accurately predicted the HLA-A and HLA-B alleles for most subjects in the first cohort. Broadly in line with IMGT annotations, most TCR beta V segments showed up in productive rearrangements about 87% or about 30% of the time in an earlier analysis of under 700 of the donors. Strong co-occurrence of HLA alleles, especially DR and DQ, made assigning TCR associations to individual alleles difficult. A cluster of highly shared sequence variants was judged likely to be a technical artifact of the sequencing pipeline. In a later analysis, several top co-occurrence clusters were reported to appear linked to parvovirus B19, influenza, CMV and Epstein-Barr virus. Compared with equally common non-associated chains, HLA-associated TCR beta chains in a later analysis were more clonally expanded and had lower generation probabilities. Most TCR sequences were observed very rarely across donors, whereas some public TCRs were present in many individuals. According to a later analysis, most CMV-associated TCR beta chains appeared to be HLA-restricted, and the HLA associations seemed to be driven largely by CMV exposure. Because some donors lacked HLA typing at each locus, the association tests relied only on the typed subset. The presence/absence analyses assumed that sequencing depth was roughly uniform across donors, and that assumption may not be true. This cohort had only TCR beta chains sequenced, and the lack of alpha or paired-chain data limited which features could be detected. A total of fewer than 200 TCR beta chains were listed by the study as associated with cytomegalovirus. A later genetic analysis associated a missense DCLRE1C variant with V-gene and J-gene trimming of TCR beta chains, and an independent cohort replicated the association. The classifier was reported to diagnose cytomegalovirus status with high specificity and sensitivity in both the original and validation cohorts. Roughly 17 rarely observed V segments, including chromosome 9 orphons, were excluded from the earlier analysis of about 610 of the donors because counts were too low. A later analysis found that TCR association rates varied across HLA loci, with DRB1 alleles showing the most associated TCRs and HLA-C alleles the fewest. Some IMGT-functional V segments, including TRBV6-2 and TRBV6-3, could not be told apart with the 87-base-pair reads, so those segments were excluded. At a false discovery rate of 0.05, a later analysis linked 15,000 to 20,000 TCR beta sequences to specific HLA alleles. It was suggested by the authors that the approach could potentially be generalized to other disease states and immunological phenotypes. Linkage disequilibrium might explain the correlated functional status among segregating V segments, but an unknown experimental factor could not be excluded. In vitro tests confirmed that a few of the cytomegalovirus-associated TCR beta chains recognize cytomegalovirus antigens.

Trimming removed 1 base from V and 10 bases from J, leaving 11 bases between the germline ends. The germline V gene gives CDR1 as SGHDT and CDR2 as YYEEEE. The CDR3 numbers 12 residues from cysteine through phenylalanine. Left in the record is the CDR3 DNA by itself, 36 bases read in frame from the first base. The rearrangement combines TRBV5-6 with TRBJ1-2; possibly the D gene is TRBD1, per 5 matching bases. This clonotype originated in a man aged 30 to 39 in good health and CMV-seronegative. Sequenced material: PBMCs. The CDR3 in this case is CASSLWDSYYTF. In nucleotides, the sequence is TGTGCCAGCAGCTTGTGGGACTCCTACTACACCTTC.